This T cell receptor (beta chain) originates from a study of Ad26.COV2.S vaccination and SARS-CoV-2 variants. Study as a whole: Intramuscular Ad26.COV2.S doses were given once or twice, 56 days apart.

Germline V CDR1 and CDR2: KGHSH, LQKENI. Trimming stripped 3 bases from V and 5 bases from J, with 17 bases between. CDR3 length equals 16 residues. Indicated treatment: around 19 received Ad26.COV2.S at low or high dose, single or two shots; a few received placebo; per-sample allocation not given. Samples were taken on day 63 after the first vaccine or placebo injection. In Boston, the donor was an adult between 18-55 years of age. The data were produced by immunoSEQ multiplex PCR, yet TCRdb's version contains in-frame clones alone and is incomplete. This sample has approximately 500,000 clones, with around 85% found just once.

The specimen was peripheral blood, collected in a trial of Ad26.COV2.S vaccine versus placebo. The chain combines TRBV18 with TRBJ2-1; D is undetermined. This receptor was obtained from a person aged 18 to 65 who received the Ad26.COV2.S COVID-19 vaccine or a placebo. CDR3 sequence (DNA): TGTGCCAGCTCACCCCTCGTCGGCGCGACAAACAATGAGCAGTTCTTC. Translation: CASSPLVGATNNEQFF.